These T cell receptor beta chains were read from a single sample in a study of cytomegalovirus exposure and HLA in healthy donors. TCRdb's table, derived via immunoSEQ multiplex PCR, lists solely in-frame clones and lacks some. The sample lists some 170,000 clones, around four fifths occurring once. The sample consisted of PBMCs. These receptors originate from a man younger than 40 in good health and CMV-seropositive. Both conserved end residues are part of each CDR3. A D gene is named only where the DNA matches it firmly. Not every row has a clone size; where given, it reads once, few, many or a size class.

DNA	CDR3	D	size	J	V
TGTGCCAGCAGTTTATCTACCCTAGCGGGGGGCTACGAGCAGTACTTC	CASSLSTLAGGYEQYF	TRBD2	.	TRBJ2-7	TRBV27
TGTGCCAGCACCCTTACAGGGGGCAACTATAATTCACCCCTCCACTTT	CASTLTGGNYNSPLHF	TRBD1	.	TRBJ1-6	TRBV28
TGCAGCGTTCAGCCCACAGCATCCTACGAGCAGTACTTC	CSVQPTASYEQYF	.	.	TRBJ2-7	TRBV29-1
TGTGCCAGCAGCTCAGAGGGGACAGGGGTTCAGCCCCAGCATTTT	CASSSEGTGVQPQHF	TRBD1	.	TRBJ1-5	TRBV11-2
TGTGCCTGGGGGTCCACGGGGGGGCCGTTGGAGACCCAGTACTTC	CAWGSTGGPLETQYF	TRBD2	.	TRBJ2-5	TRBV30
TGTGCCAGCAGTGAACAAGGGACAGGGAGAGGCTACACCTTC	CASSEQGTGRGYTF	TRBD1	.	TRBJ1-2	TRBV2
TGTGCCAGCAGCTTACCACTAGCGGGGCAAGAGACCCAGTACTTC	CASSLPLAGQETQYF	TRBD2	few	TRBJ2-5	TRBV7-9
TGTGCCAGCAGTGCCTCAGGGGTGTTGTACAATGAGCAGTTCTTC	CASSASGVLYNEQFF	.	.	TRBJ2-1	TRBV7-2
TGTGCCTGGAGTGTAAACAGGAACACTGAAGCTTTCTTT	CAWSVNRNTEAFF	.	.	TRBJ1-1	TRBV30
TGTGCCAGCAGCGTAGTACGTGGACAACAGAACACTGAAGCTTTCTTT	CASSVVRGQQNTEAFF	.	few	TRBJ1-1	TRBV9
TGCGCCAGCAGCCTAAAAGGACTAGTCAGCACAGATACGCAGTATTTT	CASSLKGLVSTDTQYF	TRBD2	.	TRBJ2-3	TRBV4-3
TGTGCCAGCAGCGGGCGGACAGCCATGAACACTGAAGCTTTCTTT	CASSGRTAMNTEAFF	.	once	TRBJ1-1	TRBV5-8
TGCGCCAGCAGCCAAGATAGGGCTAGCGGGGGTCCGGGTGCCGGGGAGCTGTTTTTT	CASSQDRASGGPGAGELFF	TRBD2	.	TRBJ2-2	TRBV4-3